A single sample gave rise to the 32 T cell receptor beta chains below, sequenced in a study of OX40 agonist ivuxolimab in advanced cancers. The method was immunoSEQ multiplex PCR; TCRdb's version includes in-frame clones alone and lacks a portion of them. The sample consists of 35,000 to 45,000 clones, more than 75% of them appearing once. The material sequenced was CD4+ or CD8+ T cells sorted from blood, taken in a trial of the OX40 agonist ivuxolimab. Source of these receptors: an adult with an advanced solid tumor such as melanoma, head and neck, liver or kidney cancer.

The chain is built from TRBV19 and TRBJ2-7; tentatively, D is TRBD2 (7 bases). The germline V gene has CDR1 LNHDA and CDR2 SQIVND (reference sequence). The CDR3 totals 14 residues. Trimming took 8 bases from V and 7 from J, leaving 21 bases between them. CDR3 residues: CASLGRGGLPEQYF. DNA of the CDR3: TGTGCCAGTTTAGGGAGGGGGGGGCTCCCTGAGCAGTACTTC.

J is TRBJ2-7 and V is TRBV15, with TRBD2 as a possible D gene (6 bases). The length of the CDR3 is 16 residues. Germline assignment: CDR1 LNHNV and CDR2 YYDKDF (reference sequence). Deletions cut 5 bases from V and 0 bases from J, with 17 bases between. The CDR3 here is CATSVGVAASSYEQYF. The CDR3 DNA reads TGTGCCACCAGCGTTGGGGTAGCGGCCAGCTCCTACGAGCAGTACTTC.

The chain has TRBV4-1 and TRBJ2-1; 8 bases match TRBD2. CDR1 is MGHRA and CDR2 is YSYEKL in the germline V gene. The ends lost 4 bases at V and 5 bases at J; junction bases unmatched: 10. The CDR3 length is 16 residues. As DNA, the CDR3 is TGCGCCAGCAGCCCCCTAGCGGGCCATAAGGACAATGAGCAGTTCTTC. Amino acid sequence: CASSPLAGHKDNEQFF.

The sample holds one count of this clone. This sequence joins TRBV5-1 and TRBJ2-5, with a possible D match to TRBD1 (6 bases). With the DNA end fitting TRBJ2-7 better, the J assignment may be wrong. CDR1 is SGHRS, CDR2 YFSETQ, per germline. The CDR3 consists of 14 residues. As DNA, the CDR3 is TGCGCCAGCAGCTTTCGGGACAACTCCTACGAGCAGTACTTC. It codes for CASSFRDNSYEQYF.

The chain uses TRBV10-3 and TRBJ2-3, with D possibly TRBD2 on 6 matching bases. The germline CDR1 and CDR2 sequences are ENHRY and SYGVKD. The CDR3 contains 20 residues. V shed 0 bases and J shed 2 bases, with 24 bases lying between them. CDR3 amino acids: CAISESRPAPEGLPTDTQYF. CDR3 bases: TGTGCCATCAGTGAGTCGAGACCAGCTCCGGAGGGGCTTCCCACAGATACGCAGTATTTT.

J is TRBJ1-2 and V is TRBV2; the D is unclear. In germline, CDR1 is SNHLY, CDR2 FYNNEI. Trimming pared 4 bases from V and 8 bases from J, leaving 11 bases between. This CDR3 has 12 residues. The CDR3 is CASSAYGLGYTF. The CDR3 DNA reads as TGTGCCAGCAGTGCGTACGGACTCGGCTACACCTTC.

The chain carries TRBV27 and TRBJ2-7; no definite D call. There are 13 residues in the CDR3. Germline values: CDR1 MNHEY, CDR2 SMNVEV (reference sequence). Trimming shortened V by 2 bases and J by 5 bases, and 10 bases separated the two germline ends. CDR3 sequence: CASSLGLSNEQYF. The CDR3 bases are TGTGCCAGCAGTTTAGGTCTGAGTAACGAGCAGTACTTC.

The chain links TRBV19 to TRBJ2-7; TRBD2 is a possible D gene (5 bases). V shed 8 bases and J shed 4 bases, with 15 bases lying between them. CDR3 length equals 13 residues. The germline CDR1 and CDR2 sequences are LNHDA and SQIVND (reference sequence). The CDR3 DNA follows: TGTGCCAGTTCTTTTACGGGGATTTACGAGCAGTACTTC. Encoded protein: CASSFTGIYEQYF. The full variable domain, in which reference TRBV19 and TRBJ2-7 provide the parts outside the CDR3, is DGGITQSPKYLFRKEGQNVTLSCEQNLNHDAMYWYRQDPGQGLRLIYYSQIVNDFQKGDIAEGYSVSREKKESFPLTVTSAQKNPTAFYLCASSFTGIYEQYFGPGTRLTVT.

This chain uses TRBV7-9 with TRBJ2-1; a weak D match, TRBD2 (6 bases). Per the germline V gene, CDR1 is SEHNR and CDR2 is FQNEAQ (reference sequence). V was shortened by 3 bases and J by 7 bases, with 19 bases between the two germline ends. The CDR3 consists of 16 residues. In nucleotides, the CDR3 is TGTGCCAGCAGCTTTCGGGAGCCACCGATATATAATGAGCAGTTCTTC. This sequence encodes CASSFREPPIYNEQFF. Combining the CDR3 with reference TRBV7-9 and TRBJ2-1 gives the whole variable domain DTGVSQNPRHKITKRGQNVTFRCDPISEHNRLYWYRQTLGQGPEFLTYFQNEAQLEKSRLLSDRFSAERPKGSFSTLEIQRTEQGDSAMYLCASSFREPPIYNEQFFGPGTRLTVL.

V gene TRBV4-2 combines with J gene TRBJ2-7; D possibly corresponds to TRBD2 (6 bases). The CDR3 sequence is 16 residues long. The germline V gene has CDR1 LGHNA and CDR2 YNFKEQ. Trimming removed 1 base from V and 2 bases from J, with 15 bases in between. This chain's CDR3 is CASSQALGLGAYEQYF. In DNA form, the CDR3 reads TGTGCCAGCAGCCAAGCTTTGGGACTTGGGGCCTACGAGCAGTACTTC.

The J gene is TRBJ2-3, the V gene TRBV10-3; 7 positions match TRBD1. V was clipped by 8 bases and J by 6 bases; unmatched bases: 11. CDR1 ENHRY and CDR2 SYGVKD come from the germline V gene. This CDR3 comprises 14 residues. CDR3 bases: TGTGCCATCGGGACAGCCCCCGGAGAGGATACGCAGTATTTT. This encodes CAIGTAPGEDTQYF.

This chain connects TRBV13 to TRBJ2-7, with 12 bases identical to TRBD2. The CDR3 runs to 15 residues. With 6 bases clipped from V and 7 bases from J, the junction kept 10 bases outside the gene matches. CDR1 is PRHDT, CDR2 FYEKMQ, per germline (reference sequence). CDR3 in amino acids: CASSSLAGGPGEQYF. CDR3 nucleotide sequence: TGTGCCAGCAGTTCTCTAGCGGGAGGGCCGGGAGAGCAGTACTTC.

There are a few counts of this clone. The J gene is TRBJ1-1, the V gene TRBV7-9; no firm D call. The CDR3 runs to 15 residues. Trimming cost V 0 bases and J 0 bases, with 8 bases left between them. Germline lookup yields CDR1 SEHNR and CDR2 FQNEAQ (reference sequence). In DNA, the CDR3 is TGTGCCAGCAGCTTAGCGCTAGGATTGAACACTGAAGCTTTCTTT. This gives the protein CASSLALGLNTEAFF. Combining the CDR3 with reference TRBV7-9 and TRBJ1-1 gives the whole variable domain DTGVSQNPRHKITKRGQNVTFRCDPISEHNRLYWYRQTLGQGPEFLTYFQNEAQLEKSRLLSDRFSAERPKGSFSTLEIQRTEQGDSAMYLCASSLALGLNTEAFFGQGTRLTVV.

This rearrangement joins TRBV4-2 to TRBJ1-5; perhaps TRBD1 as D (6 bases). Germline values: CDR1 LGHNA, CDR2 YNFKEQ. This CDR3 spans 16 amino acids. Between the trimmed V and J ends, which lost 0 bases and 1 base, there was a span of 10 bases. Here the CDR3 DNA reads TGTGCCAGCAGCCAAGAAGCGGGGACAAGCAATCAGCCCCAGCATTTT. Its protein is CASSQEAGTSNQPQHF.

The genes are TRBV14 and TRBJ1-1; D unresolved. The V and J ends lost 0 bases and 0 bases respectively, with 23 bases between them. The CDR3 sequence is 20 residues long. CDR1 SGHDN and CDR2 FVKESK come from the germline V gene. CDR3 nucleotide sequence: TGTGCCAGCAGCCAAGAGGCGTTACGGATGAGACTTCTTATGAACACTGAAGCTTTCTTT. Its protein is CASSQEALRMRLLMNTEAFF.

The chain joins TRBV27 to TRBJ1-2; a possible D gene is TRBD1 (6 bases). The CDR3 has 16 amino acids. V was pared by 0 bases and J by 5 bases, with 16 bases between. Germline CDR1 and CDR2: MNHEY and SMNVEV (reference sequence). CDR3 sequence: CASSLSPPAGDYGYTF. In DNA, the CDR3 is TGTGCCAGCAGTTTATCCCCGCCGGCAGGGGATTATGGCTACACCTTC.

The chain has TRBV10-3 and TRBJ2-5; a weak D match, TRBD2 (5 bases). This CDR3 has 15 residues. The V and J ends lost 8 bases and 2 bases respectively, with 18 bases between them. Germline V CDR1 and CDR2: ENHRY, SYGVKD. CDR3 sequence reads: CAIAREDSSQETQYF. CDR3 nucleotide sequence: TGTGCCATCGCGAGAGAGGACTCCTCACAAGAGACCCAGTACTTC.

The chain is built from TRBV7-6 and TRBJ1-1; D is uncertain. V lost 1 base, J lost 7 bases, and 10 bases lay in between. Germline assignment: CDR1 SGHVS and CDR2 FNYEAQ. This CDR3 is built from 13 residues. The CDR3 DNA is TGTGCCAGCAGCTTAGACCGAGGGAATGAAGCTTTCTTT. This gives the protein CASSLDRGNEAFF.

This chain uses TRBV9 with TRBJ2-1; weak D call: TRBD2 (5 bases). Deletions cut 3 bases from V and 0 bases from J, with 10 bases between. Germline assignment: CDR1 SGDLS and CDR2 YYNGEE. CDR3 length: 15 amino acids. Here the CDR3 DNA reads TGTGCCAGCAGCGAGGTTGGGAGCTCCTACAATGAGCAGTTCTTC. Encoded protein: CASSEVGSSYNEQFF. Drawing the rest from reference TRBV9 and TRBJ2-1, the complete variable domain is DSGVTQTPKHLITATGQRVTLRCSPRSGDLSVYWYQQSLDQGLQFLIQYYNGEERAKGNILERFSAQQFPDLHSELNLSSLELGDSALYFCASSEVGSSYNEQFFGPGTRLTVL.

The J gene is TRBJ2-1, the V gene TRBV28, with TRBD1 as a possible D gene (5 bases). CDR1 is MDHEN, CDR2 SYDVKM, per germline. V lost 1 base, J lost 0 bases, and 10 bases lay in between. The length of the CDR3 is 16 residues. The CDR3 loop is CASSLSAQGSYNEQFF. In DNA form, the CDR3 reads TGTGCCAGCAGTTTATCGGCTCAGGGCTCCTACAATGAGCAGTTCTTC.

The chain uses TRBV6-1 and TRBJ2-3; D remains unclear. Germline assignment: CDR1 MNHNS and CDR2 SASEGT. The CDR3 extends over 16 amino acids. The ends were cut back, 1 base at V and 6 bases at J, with 17 bases in the middle. This CDR3 is CASSEGTVVHVDTQYF. Written as DNA, the CDR3 is TGTGCCAGCAGTGAAGGCACGGTGGTTCATGTCGATACGCAGTATTTT.

The rearrangement joins TRBV28 to TRBJ2-2, with a weak D call TRBD1 (5 bases). The V and J ends lost 3 bases and 5 bases respectively, with 10 bases between them. This CDR3 region has 14 residues. The germline gives CDR1 MDHEN, CDR2 SYDVKM. The CDR3 loop reads CASSLSRVTGELFF. CDR3 bases: TGTGCCAGCAGTTTGAGCAGGGTGACCGGGGAGCTGTTTTTT.

The rearrangement links TRBV19 to TRBJ1-1; D not certain. Looked up from germline, CDR1 is LNHDA and CDR2 is SQIVND (reference sequence). There are 15 residues in the CDR3. V dropped 3 bases and J dropped 0 bases, with 11 bases sitting between them. DNA of the CDR3: TGTGCCAGTAGTATTTGGAGAATGGTGAACACTGAAGCTTTCTTT. This gives the protein CASSIWRMVNTEAFF.

This chain connects TRBV2 to TRBJ2-5; D ambiguous. Germline-derived CDR1 and CDR2 are SNHLY and FYNNEI. The CDR3 is 14 amino acids. Trimming stripped 1 base from V and 2 bases from J, with 8 bases between. This CDR3 is CASSEGLSQETQYF. In DNA, the CDR3 is TGTGCCAGCAGTGAAGGTCTATCACAAGAGACCCAGTACTTC.

CDR3 amino acids: CASSSTGGAETQYF. CDR3 coding DNA: TGTGCCAGCAGCTCTACAGGGGGCGCAGAGACCCAGTACTTC. V usage is TRBV7-8 and J usage is TRBJ2-5, with 9 bases identical to TRBD1. CDR3 size: 14 residues. The J segment lost 4 bases and the V segment lost 4 bases, leaving 4 bases of the junction unmatched. Germline CDR1 SGHVS, CDR2 FQNEAQ. Full variable domain (outside the CDR3, taken from reference TRBV7-8 and TRBJ2-5): GAGVSQSPRYKVAKRGQDVALRCDPISGHVSLFWYQQALGQGPEFLTYFQNEAQLDKSGLPSDRFFAERPEGSVSTLKIQRTQQEDSAVYLCASSSTGGAETQYFGPGTRLLVL.

This clone was recorded once. V and J are TRBV19 and TRBJ1-1, with 9 bases lining up with TRBD1. Germline-derived CDR1 and CDR2 are LNHDA and SQIVND (reference sequence). Trimming took 3 bases from V and 6 from J; bases not matched to a gene: 2. The CDR3 sequence is 13 residues long. The CDR3 is CASSIGQGSEAFF. CDR3 DNA sequence: TGTGCCAGTAGTATTGGACAGGGGTCTGAAGCTTTCTTT. Using reference TRBV19 and TRBJ1-1 for the parts outside the CDR3, the full variable domain is DGGITQSPKYLFRKEGQNVTLSCEQNLNHDAMYWYRQDPGQGLRLIYYSQIVNDFQKGDIAEGYSVSREKKESFPLTVTSAQKNPTAFYLCASSIGQGSEAFFGQGTRLTVV.

The CDR3, as DNA: TGTGCCAGCAGCTTGGGACTAGCGGGGACCCAAGAGACCCAGTACTTC. Protein sequence: CASSLGLAGTQETQYF. The chain combines TRBV7-6 with TRBJ2-5, with 13 bases fitting TRBD2. V lost 3 bases and J lost 1; bases outside the gene matches: 2. CDR3 length: 16 residues. CDR1 is SGHVS, CDR2 FNYEAQ, per germline.

V and J are TRBV7-3 and TRBJ2-7, with D perhaps assigned TRBD1 or TRBD2 (5 bases each). The CDR3 runs to 15 residues. V was pared by 6 bases and J by 7 bases, with 22 bases between. In germline, CDR1 is SGHTA, CDR2 FQGTGA. This chain's CDR3 is CASSRYQGPSGEQYF. The CDR3 nucleotides read TGTGCCAGCAGTCGTTACCAGGGCCCCTCGGGGGAGCAGTACTTC.

J is TRBJ2-7 and V is TRBV27; 9 bases align to TRBD2. The length of the CDR3 is 16 residues. V was pared by 0 bases and J by 6 bases, with 9 bases of the junction left unmatched. CDR1 and CDR2 (germline): MNHEY, SMNVEV (reference sequence). The DNA for the CDR3 is TGTGCCAGCAGTTTATCGTCTAGCGGGATCCCCATCGAGCAGTACTTC. The encoded protein is CASSLSSSGIPIEQYF.

V usage is TRBV11-2 and J usage is TRBJ1-2, with a tentative D call TRBD1 (6 bases). The CDR3 is 14 amino acids. The V and J ends lost 0 bases and 8 bases respectively, with 13 bases between them. Germline V gene data show CDR1 as SGHAT and CDR2 as FQNNGV. The CDR3 region has the DNA TGTGCCAGCAGCTTAGAATCAGGGGTGGAGGGCTACACCTTC. Protein product: CASSLESGVEGYTF.

The CDR3 nucleotides are TGTGCCAGCAGCCCGGCGGGGGTCTTGGGCAATCAGCCCCAGCATTTT. It codes for CASSPAGVLGNQPQHF. The genes are TRBV28 and TRBJ1-5; D perhaps matches TRBD1 (5 bases). This CDR3 is 16 amino acids long. Germline V CDR1 and CDR2: MDHEN, SYDVKM. V gave up 6 bases and J gave up 2 bases, with 17 bases separating them.

This rearrangement joins TRBV9 to TRBJ2-1; TRBD2 agrees at 10 bases. With 1 base clipped from V and 6 bases from J, the junction kept 4 bases outside the gene matches. CDR1 is SGDLS and CDR2 is YYNGEE in the germline V gene. CDR3 size: 15 residues. The DNA for the CDR3 is TGTGCCAGCAGCGTAACTAGCGGGATGTCCAATGAGCAGTTCTTC. Its translation is CASSVTSGMSNEQFF.